Listed below are T cell receptor beta chains from one sample, sequenced in a study of T cell changes during pregnancy in multiple sclerosis. Profiled with immunoSEQ multiplex PCR; TCRdb holds only in-frame clones, not every one. The sample includes around 70,000 clones, roughly 88% seen only once; the top ten take roughly 1.5%. This material consisted of peripheral blood, taken in the third trimester of pregnancy. The receptors come from a female donor with multiple sclerosis, enrolled in a pregnancy study. Each CDR3 is given with its conserved first and last residue. A D gene is named only where the DNA matches it firmly. A clone size is listed for some rows: how often the clone was seen (once, few, many), or a class if it is expanded.

v_call	d_call	clone_size	j_call	cdr3_aa	cdr3_nt
TRBV2	TRBD1	NA	TRBJ1-2	CASSSDRGRSGYTF	TGTGCCAGCAGTTCGGACAGGGGGCGAAGTGGCTACACCTTC
TRBV2	NA	NA	TRBJ1-2	CASSADRSSNYGYTF	TGTGCCAGCAGTGCAGACAGGAGTTCTAACTATGGCTACACCTTC
TRBV7-9	NA	NA	TRBJ2-5	CASSFSETQYF	TGTGCCAGCAGCTTCTCTGAGACCCAGTACTTC
TRBV18	NA	NA	TRBJ1-6	CASSPTLGKLNSPLHF	TGTGCCAGCTCACCAACCCTCGGGAAACTTAATTCACCCCTCCACTTT
TRBV7-9	NA	few	TRBJ2-3	CASTSGDTQYF	TGTGCCAGCACCTCGGGGGATACGCAGTATTTT
TRBV9	NA	NA	TRBJ2-7	CASSWTPYPYEQYF	TGTGCCAGCAGCTGGACTCCGTACCCCTACGAGCAGTACTTC
TRBV28	NA	NA	TRBJ1-2	CASSALDSYGYTF	TGTGCCAGCAGCGCCTTGGACAGCTATGGCTACACCTTC
TRBV5-1	NA	NA	TRBJ2-1	CASSLNVGGTGEEQFF	TGCGCCAGCAGCTTGAATGTTGGGGGCACTGGAGAGGAGCAGTTCTTC
TRBV19	NA	NA	TRBJ2-1	CASNDRGALGNEQFF	TGTGCCAGTAATGATCGGGGGGCCTTGGGGAATGAGCAGTTCTTC
TRBV5-1	TRBD2	NA	TRBJ2-1	CASSLMGSSGGGNEQFF	TGCGCCAGCAGCTTGATGGGCTCTAGCGGGGGGGGAAATGAGCAGTTCTTC
TRBV7-9	TRBD1	NA	TRBJ1-5	CASSFAGQDSNQPQHF	TGTGCCAGCAGCTTCGCTGGACAGGATAGCAATCAGCCCCAGCATTTT
TRBV4-2	NA	NA	TRBJ1-4	CASSQDRRGTNEKLFF	TGTGCCAGCAGCCAAGATAGGAGGGGCACTAATGAAAAACTGTTTTTT
TRBV13	TRBD1	NA	TRBJ1-1	CASSLTGGQPEAFF	TGTGCCAGCAGCTTGACAGGGGGGCAGCCTGAAGCTTTCTTT
TRBV5-4	TRBD1	NA	TRBJ1-2	CASSPGTALGGYTF	TGTGCCAGCAGCCCAGGGACAGCATTGGGTGGCTACACCTTC
TRBV28	NA	NA	TRBJ2-7	CASSLTGGSYEQYF	TGTGCCAGCAGCCTTACGGGTGGCTCCTACGAGCAGTACTTC
TRBV5-1	TRBD1	NA	TRBJ1-5	CASSLSGTGFYQPQHF	TGCGCCAGCAGCTTGAGCGGGACAGGGTTTTATCAGCCCCAGCATTTT
TRBV6-5	NA	NA	TRBJ1-2	CASSYSSDNALMNF	TGTGCCAGCAGCTATTCCTCTGACAACGCCCTGATGAACTTC
TRBV7-9	TRBD1	NA	TRBJ1-2	CASGTFGQGKGGYTF	TGTGCCAGCGGAACCTTTGGACAGGGGAAGGGTGGCTACACCTTC
TRBV25-1	TRBD1	NA	TRBJ1-2	CASSDPGGRGYTF	TGTGCCAGCAGTGACCCAGGGGGCCGGGGCTACACCTTC
TRBV27	NA	NA	TRBJ1-2	CASSLSRGTYGYTF	TGTGCCAGCAGTTTATCGCGGGGGACCTATGGCTACACCTTC
TRBV7-9	TRBD2	NA	TRBJ2-7	CASAGLPYEQYF	TGTGCCAGCGCGGGACTACCCTACGAGCAGTACTTC
TRBV5-1	NA	NA	TRBJ2-3	CASSIYSTDTQYF	TGCGCCAGCAGCATCTATAGCACAGATACGCAGTATTTT
TRBV29-1	TRBD1	NA	TRBJ2-6	CSVDDREYGANVLTF	TGCAGCGTTGATGACAGGGAGTATGGGGCCAACGTCCTGACTTTC
TRBV9	NA	NA	TRBJ2-7	CASSVGARSPYEQYF	TGTGCCAGCAGCGTAGGGGCAAGATCCCCCTACGAGCAGTACTTC
TRBV10-3	TRBD1	NA	TRBJ1-5	CATTSTQGVGQPQHF	TGTGCCACCACGTCGACACAGGGGGTGGGTCAGCCCCAGCATTTT
TRBV7-2	NA	NA	TRBJ1-1	CASSFSGAAGGNTEAFF	TGTGCCAGCAGCTTCAGTGGAGCGGCGGGGGGGAACACTGAAGCTTTCTTT
TRBV5-1	TRBD1	NA	TRBJ1-1	CASSLGQGGTTEAFF	TGCGCCAGCAGCTTGGGACAGGGTGGTACAACTGAAGCTTTCTTT
TRBV5-6	NA	once	TRBJ1-2	CASSLETGNYGYTF	TGTGCCAGCAGCTTGGAGACGGGGAACTATGGCTACACCTTC
TRBV2	TRBD1	NA	TRBJ2-7	CASSRQGISAYEQYF	TGTGCCAGCAGTAGACAGGGGATTAGTGCCTACGAGCAGTACTTC
TRBV30	NA	NA	TRBJ2-7	CAWSKGGTSYEQYF	TGTGCCTGGAGTAAGGGGGGGACGTCTTACGAGCAGTACTTC
TRBV14	NA	NA	TRBJ2-1	CASSPVNGYNEQFF	TGTGCCAGCAGCCCCGTTAACGGGTACAATGAGCAGTTCTTC
TRBV29-1	NA	NA	TRBJ1-2	CSVAGGYGYTF	TGCAGCGTTGCGGGAGGGTATGGCTACACCTTC
TRBV28	NA	NA	TRBJ1-2	CASNVEGRGNYGYTF	TGTGCCAGCAACGTCGAGGGCAGGGGTAACTATGGCTACACCTTC